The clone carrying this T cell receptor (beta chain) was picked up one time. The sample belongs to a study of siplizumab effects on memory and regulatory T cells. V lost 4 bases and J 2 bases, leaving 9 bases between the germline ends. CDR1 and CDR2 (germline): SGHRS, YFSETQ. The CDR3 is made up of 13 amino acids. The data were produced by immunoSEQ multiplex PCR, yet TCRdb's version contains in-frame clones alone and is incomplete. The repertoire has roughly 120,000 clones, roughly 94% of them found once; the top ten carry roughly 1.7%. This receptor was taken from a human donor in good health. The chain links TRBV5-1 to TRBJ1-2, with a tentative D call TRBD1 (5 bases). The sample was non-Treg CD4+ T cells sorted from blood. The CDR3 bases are TGCGCCAGCAGCGAGGAGGGGAACTATGGCTACACCTTC. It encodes CASSEEGNYGYTF.